Listed here are 8 T cell receptor beta chains from one sample, sequenced in a study of regulatory T cells in long-lasting Graves disease. Investigators prepared the TCR beta libraries by applying iRepertoire HTBI primers and Arm-PCR of CDR3 regions. Each CDR3 protein gets one entry after TCRdb re-called the multiplex PCR reads with MiXCR. The sample shows approximately 470,000 distinct CDR3 sequences, about a sixth of them seen only once. Time point: newly diagnosed GD, antithyroid drugs for less than 3 months. Researchers made the TCR library from RNA that was extracted from PBMCs. Another study also made use of these data, one on T cells in Graves' hyperthyroidism and ophthalmopathy.

The sample was peripheral blood mononuclear cells (PBMCs), taken at new diagnosis, from a patient treated with antithyroid drugs. These receptors came from a man aged 40-49 years with Graves disease.

This clonotype has at least ten counts. The V and J genes are TRBV5-1 and TRBJ2-5, with 10 bases identical to TRBD2. Germline CDR1 is SGHRS and CDR2 is YFSETQ. The CDR3 has 15 amino acids. Trimming removed 2 bases from V and 5 bases from J; junction bases left unmatched: 6. The DNA of the CDR3 is TGCGCCAGCAGCTTCGGGGCTAGCGGGAGCGAGACCCAGTACTTC. It translates to CASSFGASGSETQYF. The full variable domain, completed using reference TRBV5-1 and TRBJ2-5, is KAGVTQTPRYLIKTRGQQVTLSCSPISGHRSVSWYQQTPGQGLQFLFEYFSETQRNKGNFPGRFSGRQFSNSRSEMNVSTLELGDSALYLCASSFGASGSETQYFGPGTRLLVL.

This clonotype was detected ten times or more. The V gene is TRBV12-3 or TRBV12-4, the J gene TRBJ2-5, with D possibly matching TRBD1 (7 bases). Deletions cut 5 bases from V and 4 bases from J, with 11 bases between. The CDR3 is 13 residues long. CDR3 nucleotides: TGTGCCAGCAGTCCCCAGGGGGGAGAGACCCAGTACTTC. Its translation: CASSPQGGETQYF.

This clonotype was recorded a few times. V usage is TRBV28 and J usage is TRBJ1-1; possible D gene TRBD1, 5 bases. The CDR3 has 14 amino acids. V was pared by 6 bases and J by 6 bases, with 17 bases between. CDR1 MDHEN and CDR2 SYDVKM come from the germline V gene. The CDR3 reads CASSPRDPEAEAFF. As DNA, the CDR3 is TGTGCCAGCAGCCCCCGGGACCCGGAGGCTGAAGCTTTCTTT.

This clonotype occurred many times. The V and J genes are TRBV30 and TRBJ1-2; possible D gene TRBD1, 5 bases. The CDR3 totals 13 residues. From germline, CDR1 is GTSNPN and CDR2 SVGIG (reference sequence). V was shortened by 0 bases and J by 8 bases, with 13 bases between the two germline ends. In DNA, the CDR3 is TGTGCCTGGAGTGTACGGTCAGGGCAGGGCTACACCTTC. Translated: CAWSVRSGQGYTF.

This clonotype has only a few counts. This chain uses TRBV19 with TRBJ2-1, with 9 bases fitting TRBD2. Germline V gene sequence: CDR1 LNHDA, CDR2 SQIVND (reference sequence). The length of the CDR3 is 15 residues. The V segment lost 1 base and the J segment 6 bases; nucleotides outside the gene matches: 4. The CDR3 coding sequence is TGTGCCAGTAGTATAGGAGCGGGAGGACTCAATGAGCAGTTCTTC. This translates into CASSIGAGGLNEQFF.

This clonotype was recorded many times. The chain recombines TRBV11-2 with TRBJ1-1, with D uncertain. V was cut by 4 bases and J by 11 bases, with 11 bases left in between. The CDR3 covers 11 residues. In germline, CDR1 is SGHAT, CDR2 FQNNGV. This CDR3 reads CASSSGPGAFF. The CDR3 DNA is TGTGCCAGCAGCTCCGGGCCGGGGGCTTTCTTT.

Concerning this clonotype itself: The junction shows a germline mismatch at one end, possibly a read error. The chain carries TRBV5-1 and TRBJ1-2; TRBD1 is a possible D gene (5 bases). Germline CDR1 and CDR2: SGHRS and YFSETQ. The CDR3 is made up of 13 amino acids. The chain's CDR3 is CAGSHGTGYGYTF. CDR3 nucleotides: TGCGCCGGCAGCCACGGGACGGGCTATGGCTACACCTTC.

This clonotype was counted many times. The J gene is TRBJ2-3, the V gene TRBV12-5; 12 bases map to TRBD2. V was pared by 5 bases and J by 1 base, with 7 bases of the junction left unmatched. The CDR3 has 17 residues. Germline CDR1 and CDR2: LGHNT and FRNRAP. The DNA of the CDR3 is TGTGCTAGTGGTCTTCGACTAGCGGGAGTGGGCACAGATACGCAGTATTTT. This gives the protein CASGLRLAGVGTDTQYF.